This T cell receptor (beta chain) was captured by sequencing in a study of T-cell reconstitution after alpha-beta-depleted transplantation in children. This CDR3 is built from 15 residues. Germline CDR1 LGHDT, CDR2 YNNKEL (reference sequence). V trimming: 5 bases; J trimming: 0 bases; junction bases outside the gene matches: 7. For TCRbeta, the library was prepared with unique molecular identifiers. One entry per CDR3 protein, called by TCRdb with MiXCR from the PCR reads. The table records more than 500,000 distinct CDR3 sequences, roughly 10% of them present only once. Study-wide results and limits: At day 60, the high TCRbeta diversity found in some patients originated from recipient T cells and thymic progenitors that had survived. The origin of alpha-beta T cells about two months after transplant was reportedly several hundred expanded graft clones. When one year had passed after transplant, most T-cell counts and diversity came from newly produced T cells.

Notes on this clonotype: What it binds is not known.

Sequenced here: PBMCs, mostly from graft donor cells, sampled 180 days after TCRalphabeta/CD19-depleted stem cell transplant. The genes are TRBV3-1 and TRBJ2-7; 7 nucleotides agree with TRBD2. The receptor was isolated from a female patient between 2 and 15 years old who had a stem cell transplant for aplastic anemia, so the T cells may come from the graft donor. The DNA for the CDR3 is TGTGCCAGCAGCTACCGAGCGGGGAGCTCCTACGAGCAGTACTTC. Residues: CASSYRAGSSYEQYF.